Below are 18 T cell receptor beta chains sequenced from a single sample in a study of early T cells in non-severe SARS-CoV-2 infection. From the 5' RACE reads, TCRdb called clonotypes with MiXCR, one entry per CDR3 protein. The top ten hold roughly 16% of the sample, which has 65,000 to 95,000 distinct CDR3 sequences, 9.5% to 15% seen once. Here the sequenced sample was whole blood, taken at baseline. These receptors were collected from an adult who was a healthcare worker with PCR-confirmed SARS-CoV-2 infection or an uninfected control (not recorded which). The donor label of this sample is uncertain.

V is TRBV4-3 and J is TRBJ2-5, with TRBD2 matching over 12 bases. From germline, CDR1 is LGHNA and CDR2 YSLEER. The V and J ends lost 5 bases and 2 bases, in that order; junction bases with no gene match: 6. The CDR3 has 16 amino acids. The CDR3 here is CASSILAGGEQETQYF. For the CDR3, the DNA is TGCGCCAGCAGCATCCTAGCGGGGGGGGAGCAAGAGACCCAGTACTTC.

The CDR3 region is CASGGRAGSGQFF. The CDR3 region has the DNA TGTGCCAGCGGGGGGAGAGCGGGAAGTGGGCAGTTCTTC. J is TRBJ2-1 and V is TRBV12-3 or TRBV12-4, with TRBD2 identical over 7 bases. This CDR3 has 13 residues. Trimming at V came to 8 bases and at J to 12 bases, leaving 13 bases not matched to a gene.

This clonotype was observed a handful of times. The chain links TRBV20-1 to TRBJ1-5; TRBD1 is a possible D gene (5 bases). There are 13 residues in the CDR3. Germline CDR1 and CDR2: DFQATT and SNEGSKA (reference sequence). Deletions cut 6 bases from V and 2 bases from J, with 11 bases between. The CDR3 sequence is CSAITGGNQPQHF. The CDR3 nucleotides are TGCAGTGCAATCACGGGGGGCAATCAGCCCCAGCATTTT.

This clonotype was seen more than once but under ten times. The rearrangement uses TRBV7-9 and TRBJ2-1, with D possibly TRBD2 on 5 matching bases. Trimming removed 8 bases from V and 4 bases from J, with 9 bases in between. Germline CDR1 is SEHNR and CDR2 is FQNEAQ (reference sequence). The CDR3 spans 12 residues. CDR3 protein: CASGSGYNEQFF. The CDR3 bases are TGTGCCAGCGGGAGCGGTTACAATGAGCAGTTCTTC.

The table lists this clonotype with many counts. DNA of the CDR3: TGTGCCAGCAGCCCCCAGAGCGGGGTCACCGGGGAGCTGTTTTTT. Translated: CASSPQSGVTGELFF. V gene TRBV7-3 combines with J gene TRBJ2-2; TRBD2 agrees at 7 bases. From germline, CDR1 is SGHTA and CDR2 FQGTGA. The CDR3 contains 15 residues. Unmatched junction bases numbered 7, after V lost 5 bases and J lost 4 bases.

This clonotype was seen a few times. The rearrangement uses TRBV20-1 and TRBJ2-7, with TRBD1 as a possible D gene (5 bases). The CDR3 spans 13 residues. V was pared by 0 bases and J by 3 bases, with 9 bases between. Germline assignment: CDR1 DFQATT and CDR2 SNEGSKA (reference sequence). The DNA for the CDR3 is TGCAGTGCTAGAGAGCTGACAGACTACGAGCAGTACTTC. This codes for CSARELTDYEQYF.

The genes are TRBV9 and TRBJ2-3, with 7 bases fitting TRBD1. V lost 0 bases and J lost 0; bases outside the gene matches: 1. This CDR3 has 15 residues. Germline loops: CDR1 SGDLS, CDR2 YYNGEE. DNA for the CDR3: TGTGCCAGCAGCGTAGAGGGGGCTAGCACAGATACGCAGTATTTT. Its protein product is CASSVEGASTDTQYF.

This clonotype showed up many times. The V and J genes are TRBV6-6 and TRBJ2-7; 7 bases are shared with TRBD1. The CDR3 sequence is 14 residues long. Germline V gene lookup returns CDR1 MNHNY and CDR2 SVGAGI (reference sequence). V shed 5 bases and J 0 bases; nucleotides not matched to a gene: 4. CDR3 protein: CASSLTGDSYEQYF. CDR3 bases: TGTGCCAGCAGTCTTACAGGGGACTCCTACGAGCAGTACTTC.

This clonotype was detected a few times. The CDR3 DNA is TGCAGCGTTGCGGACTTTACCTACGAGCAGTACTTC. Translated, it gives CSVADFTYEQYF. The chain couples TRBV29-1 to TRBJ2-7; the D gene is possibly TRBD2 (5 bases). From germline, CDR1 is SQVTM and CDR2 ANQGSEA. The V gene lost 4 bases and the J gene lost 2 bases, with 9 bases spanning the gap. The CDR3 extends over 12 amino acids.

The rearrangement links TRBV11-2 to TRBJ2-7, with 8 bases identical to TRBD2. Unmatched junction bases numbered 6, after V lost 5 bases and J lost 6 bases. The CDR3 is made up of 13 amino acids. Looked up from germline, CDR1 is SGHAT and CDR2 is FQNNGV. The CDR3 DNA reads TGTGCCAGCAGCCCGGGGGGGGGCGGCGAGCAGTACTTC. Its translation is CASSPGGGGEQYF.

This chain joins TRBV2 and TRBJ2-7, with D unclear. The CDR3 length is 14 residues. Germline V lookup: CDR1 SNHLY, CDR2 FYNNEI. V shed 1 base and J shed 0 bases, with 7 bases lying between them. The DNA for the CDR3 is TGTGCCAGCAGTGAAGTGGCGTTCTCCTACGAGCAGTACTTC. It codes for CASSEVAFSYEQYF.

V and J are TRBV2 and TRBJ2-1, with 12 bases identical to TRBD2. This CDR3 contains 15 residues. The V segment lost 6 bases and the J segment 7 bases; nucleotides outside the gene matches: 7. CDR1 is SNHLY and CDR2 is FYNNEI in the germline V gene. CDR3 coding DNA: TGTGCCAGCAGGACTAGCGGGGGTGGCTTTAATGAGCAGTTCTTC. It encodes CASRTSGGGFNEQFF.

V and J are TRBV5-1 and TRBJ2-3; the D gene is possibly TRBD2 (6 bases). The germline V gene encodes CDR1 SGHRS and CDR2 YFSETQ. V was trimmed by 5 bases and J by 4 bases, leaving 17 bases between them. CDR3 size: 15 residues. This chain's CDR3 is CASSPGSLTADTQYF. For the CDR3, the DNA is TGCGCCAGCAGTCCCGGGAGCCTCACGGCAGATACGCAGTATTTT.

The chain is built from TRBV7-2 and TRBJ2-1, with a tentative D call TRBD1 (5 bases). Germline V gene lookup returns CDR1 SGHTA and CDR2 FQGNSA. There are 13 residues in the CDR3. Deletions cut 5 bases from V and 6 bases from J, with 11 bases between. The CDR3 sequence: CASSLLRGNEQFF. Here the CDR3 DNA reads TGTGCCAGCAGCCTTTTAAGGGGCAATGAGCAGTTCTTC.

There are many counts of this clonotype. In nucleotides, the CDR3 is TGTGCCAGCAGCGACAGACAGGGGGACAACTATGGCTACACCTTC. Its protein is CASSDRQGDNYGYTF. The chain recombines TRBV14 with TRBJ1-2; 9 nucleotides align to TRBD1. Germline V lookup: CDR1 SGHDN, CDR2 FVKESK. The CDR3 totals 15 residues. Losses at the gene ends were 5 bases for V and 2 bases for J; bases not matched to a gene: 6.

The rearrangement uses TRBV9 and TRBJ2-1, with TRBD2 identical over 12 bases. Germline assignment: CDR1 SGDLS and CDR2 YYNGEE. The CDR3 runs 17 residues. J gave up 7 bases and V 2 bases, and 10 bases lay outside the gene matches. The CDR3 region has the DNA TGTGCCAGCAGCGTCACGACCCGGACTAGCGGGAAGAATGAGCAGTTCTTC. Protein sequence: CASSVTTRTSGKNEQFF.

The chain employs TRBV27 and TRBJ1-2; D gene ambiguous. The CDR3 loop spans 13 amino acids. CDR1 MNHEY and CDR2 SMNVEV come from the germline V gene (reference sequence). V dropped 3 bases and J dropped 3 bases, with 8 bases sitting between them. Here the CDR3 reads CASSFNLHYGYTF. The CDR3 DNA reads as TGTGCCAGCAGTTTTAATCTGCACTATGGCTACACCTTC.

The sample holds a few counts of this clonotype. This chain uses TRBV7-2 with TRBJ2-5; 8 positions agree with TRBD2. J gave up 6 bases and V 5 bases, and 8 bases lay outside the gene matches. CDR1 and CDR2 (germline): SGHTA, FQGNSA. The CDR3 loop spans 14 amino acids. CDR3 residues: CASSRDSGAKTQYF. In DNA, the CDR3 is TGTGCCAGCAGCCGGGATAGCGGGGCAAAGACCCAGTACTTC.